Below, one T cell receptor (beta chain) is given with its context. The record originates from a study of T cell changes during pregnancy in multiple sclerosis. Measured with immunoSEQ multiplex PCR; TCRdb has only the in-frame clones, and not every one. The sample contains 70,000 to 95,000 clones, around 93% of which appear only once. This TCR came from a female donor with multiple sclerosis, enrolled in a pregnancy study. Sequenced material: peripheral blood, taken in the third trimester of pregnancy.

CDR3 DNA: TGTGCCAGCAGTGCCTTGACAGGGGACAATGAGCAGTTCTTC. This translates into CASSALTGDNEQFF. V is TRBV2 and J is TRBJ2-1, with TRBD1 identical over 8 bases. This CDR3 is 14 amino acids long. V shed 4 bases and J 5 bases; nucleotides not matched to a gene: 4. The germline V gene has CDR1 SNHLY and CDR2 FYNNEI.